The text below deals with one T cell receptor (beta chain). Repertoires were generated with immunoSEQ multiplex PCR, while TCRdb's copy carries only in-frame clones and drops some. The sample lists about 210,000 clones; roughly 87% were seen once. The sample belongs to a study of blood T cell repertoires in COVID-19. After removal of 6 bases from V and 7 bases from J, the junction contained 11 bases not matched to a gene. Germline-derived CDR1 and CDR2 are LNHDA and SQIVND (reference sequence). The length of the CDR3 is 15 residues. The sequence derives from a man aged 25 to 40 in a cohort exposed to, infected with or recovered from COVID-19 (not recorded which). V gene TRBV19 combines with J gene TRBJ1-4; TRBD1 matches at 7 bases. What was sequenced was PBMCs or T cells enriched from blood (not recorded which). The CDR3 protein is CASSFQQGVGEKLFF. In nucleotides, the CDR3 is TGTGCCAGTAGCTTTCAGCAGGGGGTTGGTGAAAAACTGTTTTTT.